This T cell receptor (beta chain) was profiled in a study of blood T cell repertoires in COVID-19. Study context: Some COVID-19 samples were acute and others convalescent; all came from the United States, Italy and Spain.

Original analysis: Reference gene primer amplification yielded estimated nucleated cell counts. Clones were read by immunoSEQ multiplex PCR, and TCRdb kept only the in-frame ones, dropping some. For V, J and clone size, that table is used; D and trimming come from the DNA. The data contain 200,000 to 250,000 clones, roughly 85% of them seen just once; the ten biggest clones take up approximately 5%. The V and J ends lost 4 bases and 2 bases, in that order; junction bases with no gene match: 7. The CDR3 is made up of 16 amino acids. Germline V gene data show CDR1 as ENHRY and CDR2 as SYGVKD. Participant-reported clinical history was the basis for cohort assignment. Each exposed participant met a COVID-19 case in the 2 weeks preceding study entry.

This receptor was obtained from a woman aged 45-59 years who had been exposed to COVID-19. The sample consisted of PBMCs or T cells enriched from blood (not recorded which). This chain links TRBV10-3 with TRBJ2-1; TRBD2 matches 8 bases. CDR3 coding DNA: TGTGCCATCAGTGGGGGAGCGGGGGCCACCTACAATGAGCAGTTCTTC. Translation gives CAISGGAGATYNEQFF.